Sequencing of this T cell receptor (beta chain) was carried out in a study of shared clonotypes between healthy human individuals. Study information: Plates per donor: three CD4 naive, three CD4 memory, two CD8 naive, one CD8 memory. Study-wide points: Larger estimated richness was generally seen in naive subsets than in memory subsets.

Note on this clone: Its antigen is still unknown.

From germline, CDR1 is MNHEY and CDR2 SVGAGI. V lost 4 bases and J lost 7; bases outside the gene matches: 9. The CDR3 extends over 15 amino acids. Profiled with immunoSEQ multiplex PCR; TCRdb holds only in-frame clones, not every one. The sample lists 1,500,000 or so clones; 97% to 99% were seen once. The TCR sequence derives from a man aged 25-45 years in good health. Sample: naive CD4+ T cells sorted from blood. Noted subset: CD45RA+ positively selected. The chain uses TRBV6-5 and TRBJ1-5; the match to TRBD1 covers 8 bases. The DNA of the CDR3 is TGTGCCAGCAGTTCTGACAGGGGAGGGCACCAGCCCCAGCATTTT. This translates into CASSSDRGGHQPQHF.